This T cell receptor (beta chain) was recovered during a study of blood T cells in healthy people across ages. Next came a second PCR, run for about 7 to 12 cycles, which used a sample-barcoded 5' primer along with a J-beta primer mix. TCRdb used MiXCR to reprocess the 5' RACE reads, holding one entry per CDR3 protein. The sample shows 700,000 or so distinct CDR3 sequences, 40% to 50% of them seen only once. Germline V gene sequence: CDR1 SGHTA, CDR2 FQGNSA. Trimming at V came to 1 base and at J to 5 bases, leaving 4 bases not matched to a gene. CDR3 length: 17 residues. The chain has TRBV7-2 and TRBJ2-3, with 15 positions matching TRBD2. Sequences were obtained from blood. This TCR derives from a man aged 80 or over in good health. CDR3 loop: CASSLGTSGRARDTQYF. The CDR3 DNA reads TGTGCCAGCAGCTTAGGGACTAGCGGGAGGGCTCGAGATACGCAGTATTTT.